Presented here are 23 T cell receptor beta chains from one specimen sequenced in a study of cytomegalovirus exposure and HLA in healthy donors. It was with 60 Vbeta and 13 Jbeta primers that the PCR ran. Data came from immunoSEQ multiplex PCR; TCRdb stores just in-frame clones and leaves some out. The table lists fewer than 150,000 clones, 80% of them singletons. What was sequenced was PBMCs. Receptor source: a male donor in good health and CMV-seronegative.

The CDR3, as DNA: TGCGCCAGCAGCTTGGGTCCGCGGGGAAGGGACGAGCAGTACTTC. Translated, it gives CASSLGPRGRDEQYF. V gene TRBV5-1 combines with J gene TRBJ2-7, with a possible D match to TRBD2 (6 bases). The CDR3 sequence is 15 residues long. With 0 bases removed from V and 5 bases from J, the gap between germline ends came to 15 bases. From germline, CDR1 is SGHRS and CDR2 YFSETQ.

J is TRBJ2-2 and V is TRBV7-3, with D possibly being TRBD1 (6 bases). The V end lost 1 base, the J end lost 3 bases, and 12 bases lay between the germline ends. CDR3 size: 16 residues. Germline values: CDR1 SGHTA, CDR2 FQGTGA. The CDR3 is CASSLIGTPYTGELFF. The CDR3 DNA reads as TGTGCCAGCAGCTTAATCGGGACACCTTACACCGGGGAGCTGTTTTTT.

This rearrangement joins TRBV29-1 to TRBJ2-7; TRBD1 is a possible D gene (6 bases). The germline V gene encodes CDR1 SQVTM and CDR2 ANQGSEA. This CDR3 spans 13 amino acids. V lost 6 bases to trimming and J lost 1 base, with 13 bases between them. CDR3 sequence reads: CSVKTTGSYEQYF. CDR3 nucleotides: TGCAGCGTAAAAACGACAGGTTCCTACGAGCAGTACTTC.

The rearrangement links TRBV15 to TRBJ1-5, with 8 bases identical to TRBD1. The DNA matches TRBJ2-3 better at its end, which makes the J call doubtful. Germline assignment: CDR1 LNHNV and CDR2 YYDKDF (reference sequence). This CDR3 has 15 residues. In DNA form, the CDR3 reads TGTGCCACCAGCTTCTGGACAGGGCCCAATCAGCCCCAGTATTTT. As protein: CATSFWTGPNQPQYF.

The chain employs TRBV9 and TRBJ2-2, with 7 bases identical to TRBD2. The germline gives CDR1 SGDLS, CDR2 YYNGEE. The J segment lost 0 bases and the V segment lost 4 bases, leaving 6 bases of the junction unmatched. The CDR3 has 16 residues. In DNA form, the CDR3 reads TGTGCCAGCAGCCCCGTGAGCGGGACGAACACCGGGGAGCTGTTTTTT. This encodes CASSPVSGTNTGELFF. The whole variable domain, remainder taken from reference TRBV9 and TRBJ2-2, is DSGVTQTPKHLITATGQRVTLRCSPRSGDLSVYWYQQSLDQGLQFLIQYYNGEERAKGNILERFSAQQFPDLHSELNLSSLELGDSALYFCASSPVSGTNTGELFFGEGSRLTVL.

The chain couples TRBV6-6 to TRBJ1-4; D gene ambiguous. Germline V CDR1 and CDR2: MNHNY, SVGAGI (reference sequence). Trimming removed 5 bases at V and 9 bases at J, with 19 bases between. The CDR3 loop spans 15 amino acids. As DNA, the CDR3 is TGTGCCAGCAGTCAACCTGATGGCTCCCCTCAAAAACTGTTTTTT. This translates into CASSQPDGSPQKLFF.

This sequence joins TRBV18 and TRBJ2-2; D perhaps matches TRBD2 (5 bases). Germline V gives CDR1 KGHSH, CDR2 LQKENI. This CDR3 comprises 15 residues. Trimming stripped 5 bases from V and 0 bases from J, with 10 bases between. CDR3 nucleotide sequence: TGTGCCAGCTCAAAGCGGTCCGCGAACACCGGGGAGCTGTTTTTT. Residues: CASSKRSANTGELFF.

The chain uses TRBV29-1 and TRBJ2-7, with D possibly TRBD2 on 5 matching bases. Trimming took off 2 bases at V and 5 bases at J, with 13 bases between the two ends. This CDR3 comprises 13 residues. CDR1 and CDR2 from the germline V gene are SQVTM and ANQGSEA. The chain's CDR3 is CSVEPDSGDEQYF. The CDR3 DNA reads as TGCAGCGTTGAACCAGACTCCGGGGACGAGCAGTACTTC.

The chain combines TRBV7-8 with TRBJ1-5; D is unclear. This CDR3 contains 15 residues. Germline assignment: CDR1 SGHVS and CDR2 FQNEAQ. V was pared by 3 bases and J by 7 bases, with 16 bases between. DNA for the CDR3: TGTGCCAGCAGCTTGGGGAGGGTAGAGGGACAGCCCCAGCATTTT. As protein: CASSLGRVEGQPQHF.

The chain recombines TRBV19 with TRBJ1-5; D not certain. Per the germline V gene, CDR1 is LNHDA and CDR2 is SQIVND (reference sequence). This CDR3 contains 13 residues. V lost 5 bases and J 5 bases, leaving 10 bases between the germline ends. CDR3 in DNA: TGTGCCAGTAGTTTTTGGGGAGATCAGCCCCAGCATTTT. Residues: CASSFWGDQPQHF.

This chain connects TRBV7-2 to TRBJ2-3, with 7 positions matching TRBD1. V lost 3 bases, J lost 5 bases, and 5 bases stayed unmatched. The CDR3 has 14 residues. From germline, CDR1 is SGHTA and CDR2 FQGNSA. CDR3 DNA sequence: TGTGCCAGCAGCTTCGAGGGGGCGGGAGATACGCAGTATTTT. This gives the protein CASSFEGAGDTQYF.

This clone was seen a handful of times. This rearrangement joins TRBV18 to TRBJ2-7; 7 positions match TRBD1. CDR1 and CDR2 from the germline V gene are KGHSH and LQKENI. Trimming removed 6 bases from V and 5 bases from J; junction bases left unmatched: 4. CDR3 length: 12 residues. The DNA for the CDR3 is TGTGCCAGCTCCCAACAGGGGAACGAGCAGTACTTC. Protein product: CASSQQGNEQYF.

The chain joins TRBV7-9 to TRBJ2-7; D not certain. This CDR3 contains 12 residues. V was cut by 5 bases and J by 0 bases, with 5 bases left in between. Germline V gives CDR1 SEHNR, CDR2 FQNEAQ (reference sequence). CDR3 protein: CASSLSSYEQYF. The CDR3, as DNA: TGTGCCAGCAGCCTTAGCTCCTACGAGCAGTACTTC. The full variable domain, in which reference TRBV7-9 and TRBJ2-7 provide the parts outside the CDR3, is DTGVSQNPRHKITKRGQNVTFRCDPISEHNRLYWYRQTLGQGPEFLTYFQNEAQLEKSRLLSDRFSAERPKGSFSTLEIQRTEQGDSAMYLCASSLSSYEQYFGPGTRLTVT.

The chain recombines TRBV5-6 with TRBJ2-1, with no clear D. Trimming took off 3 bases at V and 4 bases at J, with 14 bases between the two ends. This CDR3 is built from 15 residues. Germline V gene sequence: CDR1 SGHDT, CDR2 YYEEEE. The CDR3 sequence is CASSSLKDTYNEQFF. The CDR3 bases are TGTGCCAGCAGCTCCCTAAAAGACACGTACAATGAGCAGTTCTTC.

The chain carries TRBV7-9 and TRBJ2-3, with a tentative D call TRBD1 (6 bases). CDR3 length: 16 amino acids. V dropped 5 bases and J dropped 2 bases, with 17 bases sitting between them. Germline CDR1 is SEHNR and CDR2 is FQNEAQ (reference sequence). CDR3: CASSRRQAHYTDTQYF. In DNA, the CDR3 is TGTGCCAGCAGCAGACGACAGGCACATTACACAGATACGCAGTATTTT.

The V call is TRBV28, the J call TRBJ2-5; D not certain. The J call may not be correct, given that the DNA end is closer to TRBJ2-7. The CDR3 is 11 residues long. The germline V gene has CDR1 MDHEN and CDR2 SYDVKM. This chain's CDR3 is CASGSGYEQYF. The CDR3 nucleotides are TGTGCCAGCGGGTCAGGCTACGAGCAGTACTTC.

The genes are TRBV15 and TRBJ2-3; 8 bases match TRBD2. The CDR3 is 18 amino acids. V lost 2 bases to trimming and J lost 2 bases; unmatched junction nucleotides: 12. Germline loops: CDR1 LNHNV, CDR2 YYDKDF (reference sequence). Here the CDR3 reads CATSRNPGASGLTDTQYF. In DNA, the CDR3 is TGTGCCACCAGCAGAAATCCTGGGGCTAGCGGGCTCACAGATACGCAGTATTTT.

The chain links TRBV7-3 to TRBJ2-2; TRBD1 might be the D (6 bases). The CDR3 runs to 16 residues. The V gene lost 1 base and the J gene lost 3 bases, with 12 bases spanning the gap. The V gene's germline CDR1 is SGHTA and CDR2 FQGTGA. The DNA for the CDR3 is TGTGCCAGCAGCTTAAATCCAGGGGTGGACACCGGGGAGCTGTTTTTT. Amino acid sequence: CASSLNPGVDTGELFF.

The chain recombines TRBV9 with TRBJ1-1; D uncertain. There are 15 residues in the CDR3. Trimming shortened V by 0 bases and J by 0 bases, and 9 bases separated the two germline ends. The germline CDR1 and CDR2 sequences are SGDLS and YYNGEE. This CDR3 reads CASSVGQLMNTEAFF. Written as DNA, the CDR3 is TGTGCCAGCAGCGTAGGACAACTGATGAACACTGAAGCTTTCTTT.

The chain has TRBV7-9 and TRBJ1-1; TRBD1 is a possible D gene (5 bases). The CDR3 sequence is 16 residues long. The V end lost 5 bases, the J end lost 1 base, and 17 bases lay between the germline ends. From germline, CDR1 is SEHNR and CDR2 FQNEAQ (reference sequence). In DNA, the CDR3 is TGTGCCAGCAGCCCGCTGGGGTCTGGACAGAACACTGAAGCTTTCTTT. This codes for CASSPLGSGQNTEAFF.

The chain couples TRBV15 to TRBJ2-1; TRBD1 aligns across 8 bases. Per the germline V gene, CDR1 is LNHNV and CDR2 is YYDKDF (reference sequence). The CDR3 covers 16 residues. The junction had 7 bases not matched to a gene; V was cut back by 3 bases and J by 3 bases. CDR3 protein: CATSSPGTGLYNEQFF. The CDR3 DNA reads TGTGCCACCAGCAGTCCCGGGACAGGACTCTACAATGAGCAGTTCTTC.

This chain links TRBV7-2 with TRBJ1-1, with 7 bases aligning to TRBD1. This CDR3 comprises 14 residues. V lost 2 bases, J lost 1 base, and 1 base stayed unmatched. The germline CDR1 and CDR2 sequences are SGHTA and FQGNSA. CDR3 in amino acids: CASSLRTGNTEAFF. CDR3 DNA sequence: TGTGCCAGCAGCTTACGGACAGGGAACACTGAAGCTTTCTTT.

This sequence joins TRBV2 and TRBJ2-3, with a tentative D call TRBD1 (6 bases). The CDR3 extends over 12 amino acids. Per the germline V gene, CDR1 is SNHLY and CDR2 is FYNNEI. Trimming left V 4 bases short and J 11 bases short, with 13 bases between. CDR3 region: CASSAQGIRQYF. CDR3 sequence (DNA): TGTGCCAGCAGTGCGCAGGGGATAAGGCAGTATTTT.